These 24 T cell receptor beta chains came from one sample sequenced in a study of T cells in Graves' hyperthyroidism and ophthalmopathy (dated by TCRdb to about 2019). The library was made by multiplex PCR. Sequencing instrument: Illumina HiSeq 2000. The TCR beta CDR3 regions were amplified from RNA transcripts. For the first round of RT-PCR on the TCR CDR3, the HTBI primer set was used together with the Qiagen OneStep RT-PCR kit. TCRdb reanalyzed the raw reads on its own, using fastp at Q25 for trimming and MiXCR for clone calling, and kept in-frame beta chains. Here each entry gathers all rows of one CDR3 protein and keeps the most common genes and DNA. Within this sample are approximately 600,000 distinct CDR3 sequences, with roughly 15% of them counted one time only. The ten largest clones capture around 4.5% of the sample. The sequenced material came from blood. These receptors all come from a middle-aged woman with Graves' ophthalmopathy.

This clonotype was found many times. The rearrangement joins TRBV9 to TRBJ1-5; 8 nucleotides align to TRBD1. The CDR3 spans 15 residues. Trimming at V came to 4 bases and at J to 6 bases, leaving 9 bases not matched to a gene. Per germline, CDR1 SGDLS and CDR2 YYNGEE. The CDR3 DNA reads as TGTGCCAGCAGCACCGGACAGGGAGGAGCTCAGCCCCAGCATTTT. Protein product: CASSTGQGGAQPQHF.

This clonotype was seen at least ten times. Here the CDR3 reads CSAKVESSTEAFF. Written as DNA, the CDR3 is TGCAGTGCCAAGGTTGAGTCTAGCACTGAAGCTTTCTTT. This chain joins TRBV20-1 and TRBJ1-1; D is unclear. The CDR3 is 13 amino acids. CDR1 is DFQATT, CDR2 SNEGSKA, per germline (reference sequence). V was shortened by 6 bases and J by 4 bases, with 15 bases between the two germline ends.

There are a few counts of this clonotype. The chain employs TRBV6-1 and TRBJ2-5, with TRBD2 identical over 10 bases. V shed 6 bases and J 4 bases; nucleotides not matched to a gene: 5. Germline V gene data show CDR1 as MNHNS and CDR2 as SASEGT. CDR3 length: 14 residues. The CDR3 region has the DNA TGTGCCAGCAGCGTCGGACTAGCGGCAGAGACCCAGTACTTC. It translates to CASSVGLAAETQYF.

In its sample, this clonotype was seen many times. The chain recombines TRBV6-5 with TRBJ2-2, with D maybe TRBD2 (5 bases). Germline CDR1 and CDR2: MNHEY and SVGAGI. The CDR3 has 15 residues. V lost 2 bases and J 6 bases, leaving 13 bases between the germline ends. The CDR3: CASSYTNLGAGELFF. CDR3 coding DNA: TGTGCCAGCAGTTACACAAACCTGGGAGCCGGGGAGCTGTTTTTT.

Ten or more counts support this clonotype. In DNA form, the CDR3 reads TGTGCCAGCAGCTTAGTGGCAGACGGAGACGGGGAGCTGTTTTTT. This encodes CASSLVADGDGELFF. The chain joins TRBV7-2 to TRBJ2-2; D is uncertain. This CDR3 is 15 amino acids long. Germline assignment: CDR1 SGHTA and CDR2 FQGNSA. V lost 1 base and J lost 7, with 13 bases in between.

This clonotype came up many times. The CDR3 here is CSASISPYGGNTEAFF. The CDR3, as DNA: TGCAGTGCTAGTATATCCCCTTACGGGGGGAACACTGAAGCTTTCTTT. V gene TRBV20-1 combines with J gene TRBJ1-1; D perhaps matches TRBD1 (5 bases). Germline V gene data show CDR1 as DFQATT and CDR2 as SNEGSKA (reference sequence). Trimming removed 3 bases from V and 1 base from J, with 18 bases in between. This CDR3 is built from 16 residues.

This clonotype was recorded at least ten times. The chain carries TRBV28 and TRBJ1-5, with TRBD1 as a possible D gene (5 bases). Looked up from germline, CDR1 is MDHEN and CDR2 is SYDVKM. CDR3 length equals 14 residues. V gave up 2 bases and J gave up 4 bases, with 9 bases separating them. Here the CDR3 DNA reads TGTGCCAGCAGTTTAGAGACAGAAAATCAGCCCCAGCATTTT. Its protein product is CASSLETENQPQHF. The full variable domain, with the rest looked up from reference TRBV28 and TRBJ1-5, is DVKVTQSSRYLVKRTGEKVFLECVQDMDHENMFWYRQDPGLGLRLIYFSYDVKMKEKGDIPEGYSVSREKKERFSLILESASTNQTSMYLCASSLETENQPQHFGDGTRLSIL.

This clonotype has more than one count but fewer than ten. The chain carries TRBV14 and TRBJ2-3, with TRBD2 matching 10 bases. V trimming: 0 bases; J trimming: 3 bases; junction bases outside the gene matches: 9. CDR1 is SGHDN and CDR2 is FVKESK in the germline V gene. The CDR3 has 18 amino acids. The CDR3 DNA reads TGTGCCAGCAGCCAAGATCTTGAGCTAGCGGGAGATACAGATACGCAGTATTTT. This translates into CASSQDLELAGDTDTQYF.

This clonotype occurred many times. The gene calls are TRBV19 and TRBJ1-2, with 10 bases fitting TRBD1. Trimming cost V 9 bases and J 4 bases; bases outside gene matches: 2. This CDR3 contains 12 residues. CDR1 and CDR2 from the germline V gene are LNHDA and SQIVND (reference sequence). For the CDR3, the DNA is TGTGCCAGCCGACAGGGGGCCTATGGCTACACCTTC. Translation: CASRQGAYGYTF.

The count of this clonotype is one. The CDR3 nucleotides read TGTGCCAGCAGGTTTGGCGGCGGGAGATCGCAAGAGACCCAGTACTTC. The encoded protein is CASRFGGGRSQETQYF. The chain uses TRBV12-3 or TRBV12-4 and TRBJ2-5; TRBD2 matches 7 bases. The trim removed 6 bases at V and 2 bases at J, leaving 12 bases unmatched. The CDR3 contains 16 residues.

This clonotype was recorded many times. J is TRBJ2-7 and V is TRBV20-1, with 10 positions matching TRBD2. Germline CDR1 is DFQATT and CDR2 is SNEGSKA (reference sequence). V trimming: 1 base; J trimming: 6 bases; junction bases outside the gene matches: 6. This CDR3 spans 14 amino acids. The DNA of the CDR3 is TGCAGTGCTAGAGTGGCTAGCGGGAGATCCGAGCAGTACTTC. Translated: CSARVASGRSEQYF.

This clonotype was counted many times. The V gene is TRBV15, the J gene TRBJ2-7; D might be TRBD1 (6 bases). Trimming took off 6 bases at V and 0 bases at J, with 9 bases between the two ends. The CDR3 contains 13 residues. Germline V gene sequence: CDR1 LNHNV, CDR2 YYDKDF (reference sequence). CDR3 protein: CATRQGSSYEQYF. The CDR3, as DNA: TGTGCCACCAGACAGGGAAGCTCCTACGAGCAGTACTTC.

The chain recombines TRBV28 with TRBJ2-4; D possibly corresponds to TRBD2 (5 bases). The V and J ends lost 10 bases and 8 bases respectively, with 15 bases between them. The germline V gene has CDR1 MDHEN and CDR2 SYDVKM. CDR3 size: 12 residues. The CDR3 reads CATSGSGDIQYF. Here the CDR3 DNA reads TGTGCCACCTCGGGGTCCGGGGACATTCAGTACTTC. The variable domain in full, with the rest retrieved from reference TRBV28 and TRBJ2-4, is DVKVTQSSRYLVKRTGEKVFLECVQDMDHENMFWYRQDPGLGLRLIYFSYDVKMKEKGDIPEGYSVSREKKERFSLILESASTNQTSMYLCATSGSGDIQYFGAGTRLSVL.

In this sample, this clonotype turned up many times. The CDR3 DNA follows: TGTGCCACCAGTGATTTCAAGGGTACTGGGGCCAACGTCCTGACTTTC. Encoded protein: CATSDFKGTGANVLTF. The rearrangement links TRBV24-1 to TRBJ2-6; D uncertain. Trimming stripped 1 base from V and 2 bases from J, with 8 bases between. The germline CDR1 and CDR2 sequences are KGHDR and SFDVKD. The CDR3 runs to 16 residues.

In this sample, this clonotype turned up many times. The chain employs TRBV15 and TRBJ2-7; 7 bases are a match to TRBD2. Germline assignment: CDR1 LNHNV and CDR2 YYDKDF (reference sequence). The CDR3 is made up of 16 amino acids. V lost 1 base to trimming and J lost 1 base; unmatched junction nucleotides: 7. Written as DNA, the CDR3 is TGTGCCACCAGCAGAGGTCATAGGCGGGAGTCCTACGAGCAGTACTTC. It encodes CATSRGHRRESYEQYF. The entire variable domain, with the rest obtained from reference TRBV15 and TRBJ2-7, is as follows: DAMVIQNPRYQVTQFGKPVTLSCSQTLNHNVMYWYQQKSSQAPKLLFHYYDKDFNNEADTPDNFQSRRPNTSFCFLDIRSPGLGDTAMYLCATSRGHRRESYEQYFGPGTRLTVT.

This clonotype showed up many times. The gene calls are TRBV14 and TRBJ1-5; no firm D call. Germline V gene data show CDR1 as SGHDN and CDR2 as FVKESK. Trimming took 1 base from V and 2 from J, leaving 12 bases between them. The CDR3 runs to 16 residues. CDR3 coding DNA: TGTGCCAGCAGCCAAGTGAGCCAACGGGGCAATCAGCCCCAGCATTTT. This encodes CASSQVSQRGNQPQHF.

The chain employs TRBV6-1 and TRBJ2-1; 10 bases align to TRBD1. The CDR3 is made up of 15 amino acids. V lost 8 bases and J lost 5; bases outside the gene matches: 9. Germline V gives CDR1 MNHNS, CDR2 SASEGT. CDR3 DNA sequence: TGTGCCAGCCGAACAAGGACAGGGGGTCACAATGAGCAGTTCTTC. Translated, it gives CASRTRTGGHNEQFF.

This clonotype was found many times. The rearrangement uses TRBV7-9 and TRBJ1-5; no clear D. Trimming removed 3 bases from V and 8 bases from J, with 20 bases in between. This CDR3 region has 16 residues. CDR1 and CDR2 (germline): SEHNR, FQNEAQ (reference sequence). The CDR3 reads CASSFSGGSTWEPQHF. DNA for the CDR3: TGTGCCAGCAGCTTTTCAGGAGGTTCGACGTGGGAGCCCCAGCATTTT. The full variable domain, its missing parts supplied by reference TRBV7-9 and TRBJ1-5, is DTGVSQNPRHKITKRGQNVTFRCDPISEHNRLYWYRQTLGQGPEFLTYFQNEAQLEKSRLLSDRFSAERPKGSFSTLEIQRTEQGDSAMYLCASSFSGGSTWEPQHFGDGTRLSIL.

This clonotype was seen ten or more times. The chain carries TRBV7-3 and TRBJ1-1, with D tentatively TRBD1 (6 bases). CDR1 SGHTA and CDR2 FQGTGA come from the germline V gene. Trimming cost V 5 bases and J 0 bases, with 13 bases left between them. This CDR3 spans 15 amino acids. The CDR3 DNA is TGTGCCAGCAGCCTCCAGGGGACGGTGAACACTGAAGCTTTCTTT. It translates to CASSLQGTVNTEAFF.

This clonotype was observed a few times. The chain uses TRBV7-2 and TRBJ2-4; 8 nucleotides line up with TRBD2. The V segment lost 5 bases and the J segment 7 bases; nucleotides outside the gene matches: 4. The CDR3 sequence is 13 residues long. Germline values: CDR1 SGHTA, CDR2 FQGNSA. The CDR3, as DNA: TGTGCCAGCAGCGCTGAGCGGGAGAACATTCAGTACTTC. Its protein is CASSAERENIQYF.

A remark on this clonotype: Given a much more abundant clone one base away, this may be a read error. This chain links TRBV5-1 with TRBJ1-1; D uncertain. The CDR3 has 13 residues. Germline-derived CDR1 and CDR2 are SGHRS and YFSETQ. The ends were cut back, 5 bases at V and 4 bases at J, with 12 bases in the middle. The chain's CDR3 is CASRSLSCTEAFF. In DNA form, the CDR3 reads TGCGCCAGCAGAAGCCTATCCTGCACTGAAGCTTTCTTT.

The gene calls are TRBV29-1 and TRBJ2-7; D may be TRBD1 (6 bases). V gave up 6 bases and J gave up 2 bases, with 11 bases separating them. There are 12 residues in the CDR3. The V gene's germline CDR1 is SQVTM and CDR2 ANQGSEA. Written as DNA, the CDR3 is TGCAGCGTGTCGGACAGCCCCTACGAGCAGTACTTC. Amino acid sequence: CSVSDSPYEQYF.

Here the CDR3 DNA reads TGTGCCAGCAGAGGGACAGGGGTCACGAACACTGAAGCTTTCTTT. Translated: CASRGTGVTNTEAFF. The chain combines TRBV6-2 or TRBV6-3 with TRBJ1-1; 10 nucleotides match TRBD1. CDR1 and CDR2 (germline): MNHEY, SVGEGT. The CDR3 is 15 residues long. The V segment lost 6 bases and the J segment 1 base; nucleotides outside the gene matches: 5.

V usage is TRBV30 and J usage is TRBJ2-7, with D perhaps matching TRBD1 (5 bases). Trimming removed 1 base at V and 5 bases at J, with 12 bases between. The V gene's germline CDR1 is GTSNPN and CDR2 SVGIG (reference sequence). The CDR3 runs to 13 residues. For the CDR3, the DNA is TGTGCCTGGAGTGGACAGCCAGCTGACGAGCAGTACTTC. Protein: CAWSGQPADEQYF.